Reported below is one T cell receptor (beta chain). The antigen remains unidentified. Study-wide results and limits: Tumor-infiltrating Treg TCR alpha and beta sequences overlapped most with tumor naive CD4+ T cells, then blood naive. Larger-cohort validation covered only one TCR beta V-J rearrangement.

The CDR3 spans 13 residues. Germline V gene sequence: CDR1 SGHTA, CDR2 FQGTGA. Trimming took 5 bases from V and 4 from J, leaving 11 bases between them. After constant-region reverse-primer amplification, full-length variable regions underwent semi-nested PCR with Nested Universal Primer A. One entry per CDR3 protein results from TCRdb running MiXCR on the 5' RACE reads. The sample has about 23,000 distinct CDR3 sequences, about 29% seen once. The sequencing input was tumor-infiltrating naive CD4+ T cells sorted from the breast tumor. Described subset: naive CD4+ T cells, CD4+CD45RA+CD25-. The clonotype originates from a female donor with breast cancer. The chain recombines TRBV7-3 with TRBJ1-1; D unresolved. This CDR3 is CASSPFEATEAFF. The CDR3 bases are TGTGCCAGCAGCCCCTTCGAGGCCACTGAAGCTTTCTTT. Full variable domain (remainder filled in from reference TRBV7-3 and TRBJ1-1): GAGVSQTPSNKVTEKGKYVELRCDPISGHTALYWYRQSLGQGPEFLIYFQGTGAADDSGLPNDRFFAVRPEGSVSTLKIQRTERGDSAVYLCASSPFEATEAFFGQGTRLTVV.